The 25 T cell receptor beta chains presented below share a single source sample, sequenced in a study of blood T cells in healthy people across ages. Then a second PCR, running roughly 7 to 11 cycles, was carried out with a sample-barcoded 5' primer and a J-beta primer mix. TCRdb re-called the 5' RACE reads with MiXCR, one entry per CDR3 protein. The profile covers some 900,000 distinct CDR3 sequences, with approximately 49% appearing a single time and under 15% taken by the ten largest. The source material was blood. The receptor source for this set is a man aged 25-40 years in good health.

This clonotype turned up a few times. The V gene is TRBV7-2, the J gene TRBJ1-5, with TRBD1 identical over 9 bases. The V gene end was trimmed by 1 base and the J gene end by 5 bases; junction bases not matched to a gene: 3. Germline CDR1 SGHTA, CDR2 FQGNSA. This CDR3 is built from 15 residues. Written as DNA, the CDR3 is TGTGCCAGCAGCTTAGGCGGGACAGGGCATCAGCCCCAGCATTTT. Protein product: CASSLGGTGHQPQHF.

This chain's CDR3 is CSAPGGSVKTQYF. CDR3 in DNA: TGCAGCGCCCCAGGGGGATCTGTGAAGACCCAGTACTTC. The chain combines TRBV29-1 with TRBJ2-5; the match to TRBD1 covers 7 bases. This CDR3 is 13 amino acids long. The V segment lost 7 bases and the J segment 6 bases; nucleotides outside the gene matches: 11. The germline CDR1 and CDR2 sequences are SQVTM and ANQGSEA.

The chain employs TRBV5-1 and TRBJ2-4, with D tentatively TRBD1 (6 bases). The J call may be faulty, since TRBJ2-7 better matches the DNA end. Germline CDR1 SGHRS, CDR2 YFSETQ. This CDR3 is 18 amino acids long. The CDR3 sequence: CASSLDKPEGTGTYEQYF. The CDR3 DNA is TGCGCCAGCAGCTTGGACAAACCCGAGGGCACAGGGACCTACGAGCAGTACTTC.

The chain links TRBV15 to TRBJ2-1, with TRBD1 as a possible D gene (6 bases). The ends were cut back, 4 bases at V and 5 bases at J, with 24 bases in the middle. Germline CDR1 reads LNHNV; CDR2 reads YYDKDF (reference sequence). The CDR3 runs 18 residues. The CDR3 spells CATSNVPSQGRQDNEQFF. The CDR3 coding sequence is TGTGCCACCAGCAATGTTCCTTCACAGGGACGTCAAGACAATGAGCAGTTCTTC.

This clonotype appeared a few times. The chain carries TRBV28 and TRBJ2-3; D is possibly TRBD2 (6 bases). The CDR3 covers 15 residues. The germline V gene encodes CDR1 MDHEN and CDR2 SYDVKM. Trimming removed 8 bases at V and 7 bases at J, with 22 bases between. The CDR3 spells CASGLLALNSNTQYF. CDR3 in DNA: TGTGCCAGCGGCCTACTAGCCCTGAACTCAAATACGCAGTATTTT. The entire variable domain, with the rest obtained from reference TRBV28 and TRBJ2-3, is as follows: DVKVTQSSRYLVKRTGEKVFLECVQDMDHENMFWYRQDPGLGLRLIYFSYDVKMKEKGDIPEGYSVSREKKERFSLILESASTNQTSMYLCASGLLALNSNTQYFGPGTRLTVL.

Here the CDR3 reads CASSGADRGRTGELFF. The DNA of the CDR3 is TGTGCCAGCAGTGGGGCCGACAGGGGAAGGACCGGGGAGCTGTTTTTT. The J gene is TRBJ2-2, the V gene TRBV28; 8 bases agree with TRBD1. Trimming took 5 bases from V and 5 from J; bases not matched to a gene: 10. CDR3 length: 16 amino acids. Germline V gene data show CDR1 as MDHEN and CDR2 as SYDVKM.

Concerning this clonotype itself: A read error may explain this, as a much larger clone is one base away. The V call is TRBV7-2, the J call TRBJ2-5, with TRBD1 matching over 9 bases. V gave up 5 bases and J gave up 10 bases; unmatched junction bases: 11. The CDR3 is 14 residues long. Germline V CDR1 and CDR2: SGHTA, FQGNSA. Here the CDR3 reads CASSKGTGICIQYF. CDR3 bases: TGTGCCAGCAGCAAAGGGACAGGGATTTGTATCCAGTACTTC.

This clonotype occurred many times. V is TRBV20-1 and J is TRBJ2-3; 9 nucleotides match TRBD2. Germline V gives CDR1 DFQATT, CDR2 SNEGSKA (reference sequence). This CDR3 is 15 amino acids long. V dropped 6 bases and J dropped 0; count of bases not matched to a gene: 7. The CDR3 nucleotides read TGCAGTGCCCATCTAGCGGGGCGAAGCACAGATACGCAGTATTTT. It specifies CSAHLAGRSTDTQYF.

On this clonotype itself: A single base separates this from a much larger clone, so it may be a read error. V is TRBV6-6 and J is TRBJ2-1; possible D gene TRBD1, 5 bases. CDR3 length: 14 amino acids. CDR1 and CDR2 (germline): MNHNY, SVGAGI (reference sequence). Between the trimmed V and J ends, which lost 2 bases and 10 bases, there was a span of 15 bases. This chain's CDR3 is CASSYATASYEQFF. In nucleotides, the CDR3 is TGTGCCAGCAGTTACGCGACAGCCTCCTACGAGCAGTTCTTC.

The table lists this clonotype with a few counts. The V gene is TRBV4-1, the J gene TRBJ2-3, with D unresolved. CDR1 is MGHRA, CDR2 YSYEKL, per germline. This CDR3 comprises 16 residues. V lost 0 bases to trimming and J lost 2 bases, with 12 bases between them. The CDR3 reads CASSQDQVGYTDTQYF. The CDR3 DNA is TGCGCCAGCAGCCAAGATCAGGTCGGTTACACAGATACGCAGTATTTT.

The CDR3 sequence: CASSNDSYNEQFF. The CDR3 nucleotides read TGTGCCAGCAGCAACGACAGCTACAATGAGCAGTTCTTC. The chain combines TRBV7-2 with TRBJ2-1, with D perhaps matching TRBD1 (5 bases). V lost 5 bases and J lost 3, with 8 bases in between. The CDR3 contains 13 residues. In germline, CDR1 is SGHTA, CDR2 FQGNSA.

The V gene is TRBV5-1, the J gene TRBJ1-2; weak D call: TRBD1 (6 bases). Trimming took 7 bases from V and 5 from J, leaving 21 bases between them. Looked up from germline, CDR1 is SGHRS and CDR2 is YFSETQ. This CDR3 region has 15 residues. CDR3: CASGRQETSRYGYTF. The CDR3 nucleotides read TGCGCCAGCGGCCGACAGGAGACTTCTCGGTATGGCTACACCTTC. The full variable domain, its missing parts supplied by reference TRBV5-1 and TRBJ1-2, is KAGVTQTPRYLIKTRGQQVTLSCSPISGHRSVSWYQQTPGQGLQFLFEYFSETQRNKGNFPGRFSGRQFSNSRSEMNVSTLELGDSALYLCASGRQETSRYGYTFGSGTRLTVV.

Concerning this clonotype itself: The junction differs from germline at one of its ends, possibly a read error. This CDR3 reads CANSPILVTGPQGEQFF. The CDR3 bases are TGTGCCAACAGCCCCATATTGGTAACCGGGCCCCAAGGGGAGCAGTTCTTC. The V gene is TRBV7-9, the J gene TRBJ2-1; D is undetermined. Germline V gene data show CDR1 as SEHNR and CDR2 as FQNEAQ (reference sequence). The CDR3 spans 17 residues.

This clonotype was detected only a few times. The rearrangement joins TRBV6-5 to TRBJ1-2; tentatively, D is TRBD1 (6 bases). Trimming left V 2 bases short and J 1 base short, with 20 bases between. The CDR3 runs 18 residues. In germline, CDR1 is MNHEY, CDR2 SVGAGI. The CDR3 spells CASSYATGSGNHNYGYTF. CDR3 DNA: TGTGCCAGCAGTTACGCGACAGGTTCGGGGAACCATAACTATGGCTACACCTTC.

This clonotype has only a few counts. The chain joins TRBV6-2 or TRBV6-3 to TRBJ2-1; D unresolved. The CDR3 is 14 residues long. Trimming cost V 2 bases and J 8 bases, with 13 bases left between them. Germline V gene lookup returns CDR1 MNHEY and CDR2 SVGEGT. This CDR3 is CASSYVTLWHEQFF. The CDR3 DNA is TGTGCCAGCAGTTACGTGACCCTCTGGCATGAGCAGTTCTTC.

In the case of this clonotype: Its ends do not fully match the called genes, so a read error is possible. The gene calls are TRBV7-9 and TRBJ2-1; D is ambiguous. Germline CDR1 reads SEHNR; CDR2 reads FQNEAQ (reference sequence). The CDR3 runs 10 residues. This CDR3 is CASSHIRQFF. CDR3 DNA sequence: TGTGCTAGCAGTCACATAAGGCAGTTCTTC.

V gene TRBV27 combines with J gene TRBJ2-5; TRBD1 matches at 8 bases. The ends lost 4 bases at V and 3 bases at J; junction bases unmatched: 1. CDR3 size: 13 residues. In germline, CDR1 is MNHEY, CDR2 SMNVEV (reference sequence). The CDR3 region has the DNA TGTGCCAGCAGTTGGACAGGGAAAGAGACCCAGTACTTC. Protein sequence: CASSWTGKETQYF.

The rearrangement joins TRBV3-1 to TRBJ1-4; TRBD1 might be the D (6 bases). This CDR3 contains 18 residues. Germline V gene lookup returns CDR1 LGHDT and CDR2 YNNKEL (reference sequence). Between the trimmed V and J ends, which lost 3 bases and 6 bases, there was a span of 23 bases. The CDR3 nucleotides are TGTGCCAGCAGCCAGTCTAGGGGGGCAAGGCGCCGCGATGAAAAACTGTTTTTT. The encoded protein is CASSQSRGARRRDEKLFF.

This clonotype was seen many times. CDR3 protein: CSATGQGRREQYF. The CDR3 DNA sequence: TGCAGTGCCACCGGACAGGGAAGAAGGGAGCAGTACTTC. V gene TRBV20-1 combines with J gene TRBJ2-7, with TRBD1 identical over 8 bases. V lost 6 bases to trimming and J lost 7 bases; unmatched junction nucleotides: 11. This CDR3 has 13 amino acids. CDR1 DFQATT and CDR2 SNEGSKA come from the germline V gene (reference sequence).

The chain combines TRBV18 with TRBJ2-5; 12 nucleotides align to TRBD1. The DNA end is more similar to TRBJ2-7, so the J call may be wrong. Per germline, CDR1 KGHSH and CDR2 LQKENI. The CDR3 extends over 15 amino acids. The DNA for the CDR3 is TGTGCCAGCTCACCACGGGACAGGGGGCTCAACGAGCAGTACTTC. Translation gives CASSPRDRGLNEQYF.

The rearrangement uses TRBV9 and TRBJ1-6, with a tentative D call TRBD1 (6 bases). The CDR3 extends over 17 amino acids. V shed 4 bases and J shed 0 bases, with 14 bases lying between them. Germline CDR1 and CDR2: SGDLS and YYNGEE. The CDR3 DNA sequence: TGTGCCAGCAGCCCCCATATAGGGGGCTCCTATAATTCACCCCTCCACTTT. Its protein product is CASSPHIGGSYNSPLHF.

This clonotype was recorded a few times. The chain uses TRBV10-2 and TRBJ2-1, with 8 bases matching TRBD2. V was pared by 3 bases and J by 3 bases, with 4 bases of the junction left unmatched. This CDR3 has 15 residues. The germline V gene has CDR1 WSHSY and CDR2 SAAADI. The CDR3 region is CASSESGGLYNEQFF. The DNA of the CDR3 is TGCGCCAGCAGTGAAAGCGGGGGCCTCTACAATGAGCAGTTCTTC.

The rearrangement uses TRBV11-2 and TRBJ1-4; 10 bases map to TRBD1. Germline V lookup: CDR1 SGHAT, CDR2 FQNNGV. With V trimmed by 1 base and J by 4 bases, 6 bases remained unmatched. This CDR3 spans 17 amino acids. In DNA form, the CDR3 reads TGTGCCAGCAGCTTAGGGGGACAGGGGATGCTTAATGAAAAACTGTTTTTT. This sequence encodes CASSLGGQGMLNEKLFF.

The J gene is TRBJ1-5, the V gene TRBV6-5; D unresolved. The CDR3 covers 15 residues. In germline, CDR1 is MNHEY, CDR2 SVGAGI. With 7 bases removed from V and 6 bases from J, the gap between germline ends came to 19 bases. The CDR3: CASTLSGVDPQPQHF. The CDR3 bases are TGTGCCAGCACTCTAAGCGGGGTAGACCCTCAGCCCCAGCATTTT.

The chain links TRBV27 to TRBJ2-7; the D is unclear. Germline V gene data show CDR1 as MNHEY and CDR2 as SMNVEV (reference sequence). V shed 3 bases and J shed 0 bases, with 12 bases lying between them. This CDR3 is built from 15 residues. CDR3: CASSFAGGSSYEQYF. DNA of the CDR3: TGTGCCAGCAGTTTCGCAGGTGGAAGCTCCTACGAGCAGTACTTC.